This entry is about one TCR beta chain. The antigen remains undetermined. Germline loops: CDR1 MNHNY, CDR2 SVGAGI (reference sequence). The CDR3 is 16 residues long. With V trimmed by 0 bases and J by 5 bases, 7 bases remained unmatched. Everyone who donated was a healthy bone marrow donor. The PCR contained 60 Vbeta and 13 Jbeta primers. Profiling relied on immunoSEQ multiplex PCR, and the TCRdb table lists in-frame clones only, not all of them. Here the sample spans about 70,000 clones, around 91% being singletons. The source of the sample is a study of cytomegalovirus exposure and HLA in healthy donors. The study, taken as a whole, reports: V- and J-gene trimming of TCR beta was linked (in a later analysis) to a missense DCLRE1C variant. Using a false discovery rate of 0.05, a later analysis showed that 15,000 to 20,000 TCR beta sequences were associated with HLA alleles.

The rearrangement joins TRBV6-6 to TRBJ2-1; TRBD2 aligns across 7 bases. This sequence originates from a woman in her thirties in good health and CMV-seropositive. The sample taken for sequencing was PBMCs. The CDR3 nucleotides read TGTGCCAGCAGTTACTCCACCCTAGCGGAAGACAATGAGCAGTTCTTC. Translating gives CASSYSTLAEDNEQFF.